These 5 T cell receptor beta chains share one sample of origin, sequenced in a study of cytotoxic CD8 clonotypes in ibrutinib-treated CLL. The table came from immunoSEQ multiplex PCR; TCRdb's copy has only in-frame clones and leaves some out. Altogether about 300,000 clones are present, approximately 76% being singletons, with the ten largest covering about 5%. The sample in question was PBMCs, obtained at disease progression, from a patient treated with ibrutinib. The receptors stem from a human donor with chronic lymphocytic leukemia.

This rearrangement joins TRBV27 to TRBJ1-5, with unresolved D. The CDR3 sequence is 13 residues long. CDR1 and CDR2 (germline): MNHEY, SMNVEV (reference sequence). The ends were cut back, 4 bases at V and 0 bases at J, with 4 bases in the middle. The DNA for the CDR3 is TGTGCCAGCAGTTCTCATAGCAATCAGCCCCAGCATTTT. Its protein is CASSSHSNQPQHF.

The V gene is TRBV6-5, the J gene TRBJ2-7; TRBD1 matches at 7 bases. Germline-derived CDR1 and CDR2 are MNHEY and SVGAGI. V was pared by 2 bases and J by 6 bases, with 4 bases of the junction left unmatched. The CDR3 extends over 13 amino acids. CDR3 amino acids: CASSYPGDSEQYF. The CDR3 DNA sequence: TGTGCCAGCAGTTACCCCGGGGACAGCGAGCAGTACTTC.

The chain couples TRBV7-2 to TRBJ2-5, with a weak D call TRBD1 (5 bases). The CDR3 spans 15 residues. Trimming removed 1 base at V and 1 base at J, with 10 bases between. Germline CDR1 SGHTA, CDR2 FQGNSA. The CDR3 DNA is TGTGCCAGCAGCTTAGTCACAGGCACCCAAGAGACCCAGTACTTC. Translation gives CASSLVTGTQETQYF.

This sequence joins TRBV29-1 and TRBJ2-2; 10 nucleotides line up with TRBD2. This CDR3 region has 17 residues. V shed 4 bases and J 6 bases; nucleotides not matched to a gene: 14. The V gene's germline CDR1 is SQVTM and CDR2 ANQGSEA. CDR3 in DNA: TGCAGCGTTGGACTAGCGGGCATCACAGAGGGCGCCGGGGAGCTGTTTTTT. Its translation: CSVGLAGITEGAGELFF.

This clone occurred a few times. V usage is TRBV6-5 and J usage is TRBJ2-1, with 9 nucleotides matching TRBD2. This CDR3 contains 15 residues. Germline V gives CDR1 MNHEY, CDR2 SVGAGI. After removal of 6 bases from V and 4 bases from J, the junction contained 7 bases not matched to a gene. The CDR3 region has the DNA TGTGCCAGCAGCGCCCGACTAGCGGTTTACAATGAGCAGTTCTTC. Protein sequence: CASSARLAVYNEQFF.